These 23 T cell receptor beta chains were all obtained from the same sample, sequenced in a study of cytomegalovirus exposure and HLA in healthy donors. The PCR contained 60 Vbeta and 13 Jbeta primers. Assay: immunoSEQ multiplex PCR; the TCRdb copy retains only in-frame clones and omits some. Among 100,000 to 150,000 clones listed, about 83% were seen once. The sample taken for sequencing was PBMCs. These receptors were taken from a woman between 35 and 50 years old in good health and CMV-seropositive.

The gene calls are TRBV30 and TRBJ1-1; 9 nucleotides agree with TRBD1. V gave up 1 base and J gave up 6 bases; unmatched junction bases: 18. CDR1 is GTSNPN, CDR2 SVGIG, per germline (reference sequence). The CDR3 extends over 18 amino acids. CDR3 region: CAWSGPPYLDRGMAEAFF. The CDR3 DNA is TGTGCCTGGAGTGGCCCCCCCTACCTTGACAGGGGGATGGCTGAAGCTTTCTTT.

The chain combines TRBV10-3 with TRBJ2-1; 7 nucleotides match TRBD2. The germline CDR1 and CDR2 sequences are ENHRY and SYGVKD. The CDR3 totals 16 residues. V gave up 0 bases and J gave up 0 bases; unmatched junction bases: 2. This CDR3 reads CAISESRGSSYNEQFF. The CDR3 nucleotides read TGTGCCATCAGTGAGTCGCGGGGGAGCTCCTACAATGAGCAGTTCTTC.

J is TRBJ1-4 and V is TRBV29-1; D ambiguous. The CDR3 length is 12 residues. Germline V gene data show CDR1 as SQVTM and CDR2 as ANQGSEA. The V end was cut by 1 base, the J end by 6 bases, with 6 bases between. This chain's CDR3 is CSVEGQDEKLFF. The CDR3 nucleotides are TGCAGCGTTGAAGGGCAGGATGAAAAACTGTTTTTT.

The gene calls are TRBV29-1 and TRBJ2-5; 7 nucleotides align to TRBD1. Germline CDR1 and CDR2: SQVTM and ANQGSEA. The CDR3 runs 14 residues. V was clipped by 5 bases and J by 5 bases; unmatched bases: 11. The CDR3 DNA reads as TGCAGCGTTACCGGACAGGCCCGGCGGGAGACCCAGTACTTC. This codes for CSVTGQARRETQYF.

The V and J genes are TRBV2 and TRBJ2-1, with 8 bases lining up with TRBD1. CDR3 length equals 15 residues. CDR1 is SNHLY and CDR2 is FYNNEI in the germline V gene. Trimming cost V 6 bases and J 10 bases; bases outside gene matches: 14. The CDR3 spells CASSQHYSGTGEQFF. CDR3 nucleotide sequence: TGTGCCAGCAGCCAGCACTACTCCGGGACAGGCGAGCAGTTCTTC.

The V and J genes are TRBV19 and TRBJ2-7, with TRBD2 identical over 9 bases. This CDR3 spans 14 amino acids. Trimming cost V 6 bases and J 6 bases; bases outside gene matches: 9. Germline loops: CDR1 LNHDA, CDR2 SQIVND (reference sequence). This CDR3 reads CASRLAGSVSEQYF. CDR3 in DNA: TGTGCCAGTAGGCTAGCGGGATCAGTCTCCGAGCAGTACTTC.

V gene TRBV7-9 combines with J gene TRBJ1-5, with 7 bases matching TRBD1. With 5 bases clipped from V and 2 bases from J, the junction kept 0 bases outside the gene matches. The CDR3 spans 13 residues. Per the germline V gene, CDR1 is SEHNR and CDR2 is FQNEAQ (reference sequence). The CDR3 protein is CASSTGGNQPQHF. The CDR3 coding sequence is TGTGCCAGCAGCACAGGGGGCAATCAGCCCCAGCATTTT.

This clone has only one observation. V is TRBV9 and J is TRBJ2-3; D uncertain. With 2 bases removed from V and 6 bases from J, the gap between germline ends came to 4 bases. CDR1 and CDR2 (germline): SGDLS, YYNGEE. The CDR3 spans 11 residues. The CDR3 DNA reads as TGTGCCAGCAGCGTTCAGGATACGCAGTATTTT. This translates into CASSVQDTQYF.

The chain uses TRBV15 and TRBJ1-2; 9 bases are a match to TRBD1. Trimming at V came to 1 base and at J to 8 bases, leaving 11 bases not matched to a gene. This CDR3 comprises 16 residues. Germline V lookup: CDR1 LNHNV, CDR2 YYDKDF (reference sequence). CDR3 protein: CATSRARPGQGRGYTF. The CDR3 DNA is TGTGCCACCAGCAGAGCCCGACCGGGACAGGGAAGAGGCTACACCTTC. The whole variable domain, filled in from reference TRBV15 and TRBJ1-2, reads DAMVIQNPRYQVTQFGKPVTLSCSQTLNHNVMYWYQQKSSQAPKLLFHYYDKDFNNEADTPDNFQSRRPNTSFCFLDIRSPGLGDTAMYLCATSRARPGQGRGYTFGSGTRLTVV.

V is TRBV2 and J is TRBJ1-1; D unresolved. V was cut by 7 bases and J by 0 bases, with 9 bases left in between. Germline assignment: CDR1 SNHLY and CDR2 FYNNEI. The CDR3 is 13 amino acids. This chain's CDR3 is CASTRRVNTEAFF. The CDR3 nucleotides read TGTGCCAGCACCCGACGGGTGAACACTGAAGCTTTCTTT.

The V and J genes are TRBV7-8 and TRBJ2-7; weak D call: TRBD2 (5 bases). CDR3 size: 14 residues. CDR1 is SGHVS, CDR2 FQNEAQ, per germline. V shed 1 base and J shed 2 bases, with 9 bases lying between them. As DNA, the CDR3 is TGTGCCAGCAGCTTAGACCCCGGGACCTACGAGCAGTACTTC. Translated: CASSLDPGTYEQYF.

V usage is TRBV2 and J usage is TRBJ1-1; the match to TRBD1 covers 7 bases. CDR1 SNHLY and CDR2 FYNNEI come from the germline V gene. Losses at the gene ends were 6 bases for V and 5 bases for J; bases not matched to a gene: 9. The CDR3 spans 14 residues. CDR3 sequence reads: CASSDGQVGTEAFF. The CDR3 nucleotides are TGTGCCAGCAGCGATGGACAGGTGGGGACTGAAGCTTTCTTT.

The J gene is TRBJ2-3, the V gene TRBV19, with TRBD2 identical over 8 bases. The J segment lost 4 bases and the V segment lost 9 bases, leaving 3 bases of the junction unmatched. Germline values: CDR1 LNHDA, CDR2 SQIVND (reference sequence). CDR3 length: 12 amino acids. Here the CDR3 DNA reads TGTGCCAGCGGGGGGGCATCAGATACGCAGTATTTT. This codes for CASGGASDTQYF.

This clone has only a few counts. The J gene is TRBJ2-2, the V gene TRBV5-4; 8 nucleotides align to TRBD2. In germline, CDR1 is SGHNT, CDR2 YYREEE (reference sequence). Losses at the gene ends were 4 bases for V and 2 bases for J; bases not matched to a gene: 13. The CDR3 runs 18 residues. CDR3 loop: CASSQPSWLAGNTGELFF. CDR3 coding DNA: TGTGCCAGCAGCCAGCCCTCTTGGTTAGCGGGAAACACCGGGGAGCTGTTTTTT.

The V gene is TRBV5-1, the J gene TRBJ2-2; no firm D call. V dropped 1 base and J dropped 0 bases, with 4 bases sitting between them. Germline CDR1 and CDR2: SGHRS and YFSETQ. The CDR3 contains 14 residues. CDR3 in DNA: TGCGCCAGCAGCTTGACGGCGAACACCGGGGAGCTGTTTTTT. Protein: CASSLTANTGELFF.

The chain couples TRBV18 to TRBJ1-2; 10 positions agree with TRBD1. Germline V gene lookup returns CDR1 KGHSH and CDR2 LQKENI. The CDR3 is 15 residues long. Germline trimming cut 0 bases from V and 7 bases from J; bases unmatched to any gene: 5. The DNA of the CDR3 is TGTGCCAGCTCACCACCGGGGACAGGGGTTGGTGGCTACACCTTC. This sequence encodes CASSPPGTGVGGYTF. Full variable domain (missing parts from reference TRBV18 and TRBJ1-2): NAGVMQNPRHLVRRRGQEARLRCSPMKGHSHVYWYRQLPEEGLKFMVYLQKENIIDESGMPKERFSAEFPKEGPSILRIQQVVRGDSAAYFCASSPPGTGVGGYTFGSGTRLTVV.

V is TRBV5-6 and J is TRBJ1-1, with TRBD1 matching over 7 bases. V dropped 5 bases and J dropped 2; count of bases not matched to a gene: 6. This CDR3 spans 14 amino acids. The germline CDR1 and CDR2 sequences are SGHDT and YYEEEE. This CDR3 reads CASSFGDRNTEAFF. DNA for the CDR3: TGTGCCAGCAGTTTTGGGGACAGAAACACTGAAGCTTTCTTT.

This sequence joins TRBV6-1 and TRBJ1-2, with a weak D call TRBD1 (6 bases). CDR1 and CDR2 (germline): MNHNS, SASEGT. V was pared by 3 bases and J by 8 bases, with 13 bases between. There are 13 residues in the CDR3. CDR3 DNA sequence: TGTGCCAGCAGTGACTACAGGGAAGGCGGCTACACCTTC. This codes for CASSDYREGGYTF.

The V gene is TRBV30, the J gene TRBJ2-1; 10 nucleotides align to TRBD2. The CDR3 length is 15 residues. V was clipped by 1 base and J by 8 bases; unmatched bases: 8. Per the germline V gene, CDR1 is GTSNPN and CDR2 is SVGIG (reference sequence). The chain's CDR3 is CAWSAASGSVYEQFF. As DNA, the CDR3 is TGTGCCTGGAGTGCGGCTAGCGGGAGTGTATATGAGCAGTTCTTC.

This chain joins TRBV19 and TRBJ2-5; TRBD1 agrees at 7 bases. The CDR3 has 14 residues. The germline V gene encodes CDR1 LNHDA and CDR2 SQIVND (reference sequence). V lost 3 bases and J lost 4; bases outside the gene matches: 5. The chain's CDR3 is CASSMRTGTETQYF. The DNA for the CDR3 is TGTGCCAGTAGTATGAGGACAGGTACAGAGACCCAGTACTTC.

The chain links TRBV15 to TRBJ2-5; D unclear. Germline V gene sequence: CDR1 LNHNV, CDR2 YYDKDF (reference sequence). V lost 0 bases, J lost 5 bases, and 10 bases lay in between. This CDR3 has 14 amino acids. The CDR3 DNA sequence: TGTGCCACCAGCAGAGATTTGACTTTGGAGACCCAGTACTTC. This gives the protein CATSRDLTLETQYF.

The V gene is TRBV15, the J gene TRBJ2-5, with unresolved D. The DNA end is a closer match to TRBJ2-7, so the J assignment may be wrong. Germline V gives CDR1 LNHNV, CDR2 YYDKDF (reference sequence). The CDR3 extends over 14 amino acids. The CDR3 is CATSRDLLAYEQYF. For the CDR3, the DNA is TGTGCCACCAGCAGAGACTTATTAGCCTACGAGCAGTACTTC.

The chain combines TRBV6-5 with TRBJ1-5; a possible D gene is TRBD1 (5 bases). Germline CDR1 and CDR2: MNHEY and SVGAGI. The CDR3 consists of 15 residues. Trimming cost V 6 bases and J 2 bases, with 14 bases left between them. The CDR3, as DNA: TGTGCCAGCAGCCCGTTGGGGCGCCGCAATCAGCCCCAGCATTTT. The encoded protein is CASSPLGRRNQPQHF.